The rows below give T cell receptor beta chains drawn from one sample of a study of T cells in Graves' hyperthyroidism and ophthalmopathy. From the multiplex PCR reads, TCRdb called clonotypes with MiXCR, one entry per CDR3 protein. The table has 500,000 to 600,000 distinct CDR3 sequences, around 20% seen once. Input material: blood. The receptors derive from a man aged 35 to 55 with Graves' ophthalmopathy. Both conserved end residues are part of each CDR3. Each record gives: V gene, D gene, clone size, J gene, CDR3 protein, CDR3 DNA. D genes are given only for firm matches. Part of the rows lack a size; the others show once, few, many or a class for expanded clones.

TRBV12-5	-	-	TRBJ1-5	CASGPGGGIDGNQPQHF	TGTGCTAGTGGTCCCGGCGGAGGAATTGATGGCAATCAGCCCCAGCATTTT
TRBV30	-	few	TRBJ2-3	CAWSSSTDTQYF	TGTGCCTGGAGTTCCAGCACAGATACGCAGTATTTT
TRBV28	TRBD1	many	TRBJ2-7	CASSLGGQGAIEQYF	TGTGCCAGCAGTTTAGGGGGTCAGGGGGCGATCGAGCAGTACTTC
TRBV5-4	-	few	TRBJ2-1	CASSLEGLTSYNEQFF	TGTGCCAGCAGCTTGGAGGGACTTACCTCCTACAATGAGCAGTTCTTC
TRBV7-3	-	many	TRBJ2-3	CASSLSRGRRDTQYF	TGTGCCAGCAGCTTAAGTCGAGGTCGACGAGATACGCAGTATTTT
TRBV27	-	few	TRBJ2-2	CATGRYTGELFF	TGTGCCACCGGGCGATACACCGGGGAGCTGTTTTTT
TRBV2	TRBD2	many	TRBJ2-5	CASSTGLAGGSETQYF	TGTGCCAGCAGTACGGGACTAGCGGGAGGTTCAGAGACCCAGTACTTC
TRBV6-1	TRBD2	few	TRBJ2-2	CASSKPGLAGGPDTGELFF	TGTGCCAGCAGTAAACCGGGACTAGCGGGGGGGCCGGACACCGGGGAGCTGTTTTTT
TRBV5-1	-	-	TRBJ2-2	CASTKQGGLNTGELFF	TGCGCCAGCACCAAGCAGGGGGGACTGAACACCGGGGAGCTGTTTTTT
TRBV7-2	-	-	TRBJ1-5	CASSLEVGRSNQPQHF	TGTGCCAGCAGCTTAGAGGTGGGGAGGAGCAATCAGCCCCAGCATTTT
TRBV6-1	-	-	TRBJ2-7	CASSERGYMSYEQYF	TGTGCCAGCAGTGAAAGGGGGTACATGTCCTACGAGCAGTACTTC
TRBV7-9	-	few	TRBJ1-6	CASSLFSTGKGSPLHF	TGTGCCAGCAGCTTATTCTCCACAGGGAAAGGTTCACCCCTCCACTTT
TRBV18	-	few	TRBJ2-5	CASSPPNDLKETQYF	TGTGCCAGCTCACCACCGAACGACTTGAAAGAGACCCAGTACTTC
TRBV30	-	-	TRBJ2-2	CAWSLAMNTGELFF	TGTGCCTGGAGCCTAGCTATGAACACCGGGGAGCTGTTTTTT
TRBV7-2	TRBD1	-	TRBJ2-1	CASSYLTGVSYNEQFF	TGTGCCAGCAGTTACCTGACAGGGGTCTCCTACAATGAGCAGTTCTTC
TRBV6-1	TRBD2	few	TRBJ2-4	CASSRRLAGVDKNIQYF	TGTGCCAGCAGCCGCAGACTAGCGGGAGTTGACAAAAACATTCAGTACTTC
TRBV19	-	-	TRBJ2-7	CASTARAGGEQYF	TGTGCCAGTACCGCCCGGGCCGGGGGCGAGCAGTACTTC
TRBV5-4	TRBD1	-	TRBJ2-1	CASSSGTGYRGENEQFF	TGTGCCAGCAGCTCAGGGACAGGCTACCGGGGTGAGAATGAGCAGTTCTTC
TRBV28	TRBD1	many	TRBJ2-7	CASSSDRVPSSSYEQYF	TGTGCCAGCAGTAGTGACAGGGTCCCATCTAGCTCCTACGAGCAGTACTTC
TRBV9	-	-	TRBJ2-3	CASSVSPPDTQYF	TGTGCCAGCAGCGTTTCGCCCCCAGATACGCAGTATTTT
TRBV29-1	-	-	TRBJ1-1	CSVRAPSAYEAFF	TGCAGCGTCCGGGCCCCTTCCGCATATGAAGCTTTCTTT
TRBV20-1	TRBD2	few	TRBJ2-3	CSATGTSGALRGDTQYF	TGCAGTGCCACCGGGACTAGCGGGGCCCTCCGGGGGGATACGCAGTATTTT
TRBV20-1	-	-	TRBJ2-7	CSARAQPDEQYF	TGCAGCGCTAGAGCACAACCCGACGAGCAGTACTTC
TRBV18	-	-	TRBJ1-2	CASSPPSPGTNYGYTF	TGTGCCAGCTCACCACCGTCCCCGGGTACTAACTATGGCTACACCTTC
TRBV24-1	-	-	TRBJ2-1	CATSEYDNEQFF	TGTGCCACCAGTGAGTATGACAATGAGCAGTTCTTC
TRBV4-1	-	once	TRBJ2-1	CASSQEVGRVSGEQSF	TGCGCCAGCAGCCAAGAAGTCGGCAGGGTATCCGGTGAGCAGTCCTTC
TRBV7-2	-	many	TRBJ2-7	CASSLTRDHYEQYF	TGTGCCAGCAGCTTAACCAGGGACCACTACGAGCAGTACTTC
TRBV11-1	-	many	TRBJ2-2	CASSPTPAGELFF	TGTGCCAGCAGCCCGACTCCTGCCGGGGAGCTGTTTTTT
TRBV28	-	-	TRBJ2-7	CASSSKPYEQYF	TGTGCCAGCAGTTCCAAACCCTACGAGCAGTACTTC
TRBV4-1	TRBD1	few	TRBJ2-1	CASSRGQGPENEQFF	TGCGCCAGCAGCCGGGGACAGGGGCCAGAGAATGAGCAGTTCTTC
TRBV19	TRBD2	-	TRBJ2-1	CASRYTSGGYYNEQFF	TGTGCCAGTAGATATACTAGCGGGGGGTATTACAATGAGCAGTTCTTC
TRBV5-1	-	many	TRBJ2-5	CASSLQSWETQYF	TGCGCCAGCAGCTTGCAAAGTTGGGAGACCCAGTACTTC
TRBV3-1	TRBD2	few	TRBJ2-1	CASSQRLAGANEQFF	TGTGCCAGCAGCCAAAGACTAGCGGGGGCCAATGAGCAGTTCTTC
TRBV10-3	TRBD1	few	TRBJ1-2	CAISDGWDREGLMYGYTF	TGTGCCATCAGTGATGGCTGGGACAGGGAAGGGCTTATGTATGGCTACACCTTC
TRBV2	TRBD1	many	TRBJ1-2	CASSEKGQFPLSGYTF	TGTGCCAGCAGTGAAAAGGGACAGTTCCCTTTGAGCGGCTACACCTTC
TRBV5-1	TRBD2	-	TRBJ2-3	CASTPGGKDTQYF	TGCGCCAGCACCCCGGGAGGGAAAGATACGCAGTATTTT
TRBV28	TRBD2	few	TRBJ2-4	CASSELAGANLDIQYF	TGTGCCAGCAGCGAACTAGCGGGAGCCAACCTGGACATTCAGTACTTC
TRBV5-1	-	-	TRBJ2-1	CASSLYNPQLGDEQFF	TGCGCCAGCAGCTTGTACAACCCCCAACTCGGGGATGAGCAGTTCTTC
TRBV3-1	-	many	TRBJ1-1	CASSQGRNTEAFF	TGTGCCAGCTCACAGGGACGGAACACTGAAGCTTTCTTT
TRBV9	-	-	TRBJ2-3	CASSVGRDTQYF	TGTGCCAGCAGCGTAGGCAGGGATACGCAGTATTTT
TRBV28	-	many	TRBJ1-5	CASSLMIYRAPITAGNQPQHF	TGTGCCAGCAGTTTAATGATATACAGGGCTCCTATAACGGCTGGCAATCAGCCCCAGCATTTT
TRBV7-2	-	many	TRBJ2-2	CASSPRTDGELFF	TGTGCCAGCAGCCCCCGGACAGACGGGGAGCTGTTTTTT
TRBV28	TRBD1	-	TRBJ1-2	CASSSGQGTGYTF	TGTGCCAGCAGTTCGGGACAGGGGACGGGCTACACCTTC
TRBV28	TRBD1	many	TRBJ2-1	CASSGPGQVNNEQFF	TGTGCCAGCAGTGGTCCGGGACAGGTGAACAATGAGCAGTTCTTC
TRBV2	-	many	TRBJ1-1	CASSSNQGSGAFF	TGTGCCAGCAGTAGCAATCAGGGGAGTGGAGCTTTCTTT
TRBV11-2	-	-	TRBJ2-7	CASSLVEGVAGEQYF	TGTGCCAGCAGTTTAGTGGAGGGGGTCGCAGGCGAGCAGTACTTC